The present T cell receptor (beta chain) was sequenced within a study of blood T cell repertoires in COVID-19. Germline V gene sequence: CDR1 SGHTS, CDR2 YDEGEE. This CDR3 contains 14 residues. Trimming at V came to 2 bases and at J to 8 bases, leaving 5 bases not matched to a gene. One Seattle source followed patients from active infection through their disease course. Assay: immunoSEQ multiplex PCR; the TCRdb copy retains only in-frame clones and omits some. Among 350,000 to 450,000 clones listed, 70% to 90% were seen once. Input material: peripheral blood. The genes are TRBV5-8 and TRBJ1-2; 11 bases line up with TRBD1. The sequence was collected from a middle-aged woman with COVID-19, enrolled during active disease. The CDR3 DNA reads as TGTGCCAGCAGCTTAGGACAGGGGGCGACCGGCTACACCTTC. This translates into CASSLGQGATGYTF.